Here is one T cell receptor (beta chain) with its context. This sample was taken from a study of high-grade serous ovarian cancer treatment subgroups. The wider study: Each sample yielded on average about 7,000 unique TCR beta rearrangements from 12,000 to 15,000 reads.

TCRdb's copy holds only in-frame clones and misses some; the assay was immunoSEQ multiplex PCR. In the table there are approximately 40,000 clones, approximately 81% of which are singletons. The CDR3 length is 15 residues. Germline-derived CDR1 and CDR2 are SGHAT and FQNNGV. Trimming pared 2 bases from V and 0 bases from J, leaving 5 bases between. Tumor samples were obtained before definitive surgery or chemotherapy. The sequenced material came from tumor tissue. This chain uses TRBV11-2 with TRBJ2-6; D is ambiguous. This receptor was identified in a human donor with high-grade serous ovarian cancer. CDR3 sequence: CASSLSHSGANVLTF. The CDR3 DNA reads TGTGCCAGCAGCTTATCGCACTCTGGGGCCAACGTCCTGACTTTC.